This TCR beta chain was observed in a study of blood T cell repertoires in COVID-19. Participants came from under 30 US areas, aged about 18 to 89 years. Profiling relied on immunoSEQ multiplex PCR, and the TCRdb table lists in-frame clones only, not all of them. The data contain 250,000 or so clones, around 90% of them singletons. V lost 7 bases and J lost 8; bases outside the gene matches: 4. Germline loops: CDR1 KGHDR, CDR2 SFDVKD. The CDR3 extends over 13 amino acids. The source is a human donor in a cohort exposed to, infected with or recovered from COVID-19 (not recorded which). The donor label of this sample is uncertain. Specimen: PBMCs or T cells enriched from blood (not recorded which). The rearrangement uses TRBV24-1 and TRBJ2-2; TRBD1 matches 9 bases. The CDR3 spells CATRDRGSGELFF. Written as DNA, the CDR3 is TGTGCCACCAGGGACAGGGGATCGGGGGAGCTGTTTTTT.